A selection of T cell receptor beta chains follows, all from one sample in a study of pediatric ulcerative colitis. Assay used: immunoSEQ multiplex PCR; TCRdb lists only in-frame clones, some missing. The sample lists 40,000 to 55,000 clones; about four fifths were seen once. The material sequenced was gut tissue. Receptor source: a girl between 5 and 17 years old with moderate ulcerative colitis. The CDR3 runs from the conserved cysteine through the conserved F or W. The D gene is left open where the match is weak. For some rows the clone size is stated as once, few or many, or as a class when expanded; others skip it.

NA,TRBV29-1,TRBJ1-1,NA,TGCAGCGTTTACGGCAACACTGAAGCTTTCTTT,CSVYGNTEAFF
NA,TRBV29-1,TRBJ1-1,NA,TGCAGCGTTGACTTTCAGGGGAACACTGAGGCTTTCTTT,CSVDFQGNTEAFF
NA,TRBV11-2,TRBJ1-2,few,TGTGCCAGCAGCCCGGTGTGGGGGCCCAGCTATGGCTACACCTTC,CASSPVWGPSYGYTF
NA,TRBV4-3,TRBJ1-3,NA,TGCGCCAGCAGCCAAGATCGAACAGCTGGAAACACCATATATTTT,CASSQDRTAGNTIYF
TRBD1,TRBV11-1,TRBJ2-2,NA,TGTGCCAGCAGCTTACCGACAGGGGGGAACACCGGGGAGCTGTTTTTT,CASSLPTGGNTGELFF
TRBD1,TRBV5-1,TRBJ2-2,NA,TGCGCCAGCAGCTCTAGGGGGCGCGGCACCGGGGAGCTGTTTTTT,CASSSRGRGTGELFF
NA,TRBV9,TRBJ1-2,NA,TGTGCCAGCGGGGGCTACGAGGGCTACACCTTC,CASGGYEGYTF
NA,TRBV30,TRBJ1-4,NA,TGTGCCTGGAGTCCGGGAGCTGAAAAACTGTTTTTT,CAWSPGAEKLFF
NA,TRBV5-4,TRBJ2-5,NA,TGTGCCAGCAGCTTGGACCGCAGCCGGGGGACCCAGTACTTC,CASSLDRSRGTQYF
NA,TRBV6-1,TRBJ2-7,few,TGTGCCAGCAGTGCTGTTTTCGGGACCCCGTACGAGCAGTACTTC,CASSAVFGTPYEQYF
TRBD2,TRBV5-8,TRBJ2-5,once,TGTGCCAGCAGCTTGGGACTAGCGGGAGGTCGGGAGACCCAGTACTTC,CASSLGLAGGRETQYF
NA,TRBV28,TRBJ2-7,NA,TGTGCCAGCAGCATCCTCCCGAAACGCGAGCAGTACTTC,CASSILPKREQYF
NA,TRBV6-4,TRBJ2-3,NA,TGTGCCAGCAGTGAGTCCTTGGACTACACAGATACGCAGTATTTT,CASSESLDYTDTQYF
NA,TRBV6-5,TRBJ1-4,NA,TGTGCCAGCAGCTACGACAGGAAAAATGAAAAACTGTTTTTT,CASSYDRKNEKLFF
NA,TRBV10-1,TRBJ1-2,NA,TGCGCCAGCAGTGAGGGGACAACCTATGGCTACACCTTC,CASSEGTTYGYTF
NA,TRBV6-5,TRBJ2-3,NA,TGTGCCAGCAGAGCCCCGGGGGAAGATACGCAGTATTTT,CASRAPGEDTQYF
NA,TRBV19,TRBJ2-7,large,TGTGCCAGTAGCGGCCCCTTCTACGAGCAGTACTTC,CASSGPFYEQYF